What follows is one TCR beta chain and its context. No antigen is known for it. The data originate from a study of T cell responses to AZD1222 COVID-19 vaccine. The CDR3 contains 14 residues. V was shortened by 5 bases and J by 4 bases, with 12 bases between the two germline ends. Germline CDR1 and CDR2: KGHDR and SFDVKD. TCRdb keeps only in-frame clones here, not all; method: immunoSEQ multiplex PCR. The data show nearly 110,000 clones, less than 95% seen once. Study findings and constraints: Repertoires were collected only later (after the peak T cell response had occurred). Donors in the cohort were predominantly white British and more often female, and clonal diversity was possibly underestimated. Per reports, nearly half of all spike-specific TCRs target regions that are unmutated in variants. Breadth and depth of Spike-specific TCRs rose after two AZD1222 doses.

This chain uses TRBV24-1 with TRBJ2-3; D may be TRBD2 (6 bases). Sequencing was performed on peripheral blood, taken 28 days after the second AZD1222 dose. This TCR came from an adult who received the AZD1222 COVID-19 vaccine. The CDR3, as DNA: TGTGCCACCAGTGCGTCGGGGGTATCAGATACGCAGTATTTT. As protein: CATSASGVSDTQYF.